This T cell receptor (beta chain) was recovered during a study of tissue T cells after allogeneic stem cell transplantation. Time point described: mouse harvest day 14 after allogeneic transplant. Mouse grafts combined 10^7 T-cell-depleted bone marrow cells with 10^6 splenic CD5+ T cells. B6 (H2b) cells into BALB/c (H2d) mice; tissues taken at day 7 or 14. This clone has just a few counts. Its cognate antigen is unknown. Mouse gene names apply. The read falls 1 residue short of the CDR3 end, and the missing part is taken from the germline J gene. The CDR3 sequence is 14 residues long. Per the germline V gene, CDR1 is SGHLS and CDR2 is HYDKME. V lost 4 bases and J lost 2; bases outside the gene matches: 4. Broader study findings: Only a limited share of tissue TCRs appeared in blood or spleen. Anatomically similar tissues had similar TCR repertoires within each patient.

TCRdb keeps only in-frame clones here, not all; method: immunoSEQ multiplex PCR. The sample includes fewer than 3,500 clones, over 40% of them seen just once. What was sequenced was lymph node tissue. J is TRBJ2-7 and V is TRBV12-2; TRBD1 agrees at 10 bases. This TCR derives from a female BALB/c mouse given C57BL/6 T cells with graft-versus-host disease after an allogeneic hematopoietic cell transplant. This chain's CDR3 is CASSPGQGTYEQYF. The CDR3 DNA, read in part, is TGTGCCAGCTCCCCGGGACAGGGGACCTATGAACAGTAC.